The present T cell receptor beta chain was sequenced within a study of T cell responses to AZD1222 COVID-19 vaccine. Germline V gene data show CDR1 as LNHDA and CDR2 as SQIVND (reference sequence). The V and J ends lost 9 bases and 5 bases, in that order; junction bases with no gene match: 16. CDR3 size: 18 residues. The table came from immunoSEQ multiplex PCR; TCRdb's copy has only in-frame clones and leaves some out. The repertoire consists of around 80,000 clones, with roughly four fifths occurring once and the leading ten covering 1.3%. The V call is TRBV19, the J call TRBJ2-7; 16 nucleotides align to TRBD2. The TCR was taken from an adult who received the AZD1222 COVID-19 vaccine. This specimen consisted of peripheral blood, obtained 28 days after the second AZD1222 dose. CDR3 protein: CARLPGLAGGPSRHEQYF. In DNA form, the CDR3 reads TGTGCCAGGTTGCCGGGACTAGCGGGAGGGCCTTCCCGCCACGAGCAGTACTTC.